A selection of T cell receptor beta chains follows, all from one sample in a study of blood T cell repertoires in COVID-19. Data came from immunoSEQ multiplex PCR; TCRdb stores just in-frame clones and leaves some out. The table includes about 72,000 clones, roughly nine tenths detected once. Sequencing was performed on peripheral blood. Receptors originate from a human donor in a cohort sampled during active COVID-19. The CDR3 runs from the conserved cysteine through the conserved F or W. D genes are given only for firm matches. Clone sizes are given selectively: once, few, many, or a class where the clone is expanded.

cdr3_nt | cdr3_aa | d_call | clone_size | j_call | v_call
TGCAGCGCCTTCGGACAGTCGGGTGGCTACACCTTC | CSAFGQSGGYTF | . | . | TRBJ1-2 | TRBV29-1
TGTGCCAGCAGTTGGGGACAGGCAAGGCCTAGCGGGAACACCGGGGAGCTGTTTTTT | CASSWGQARPSGNTGELFF | . | few | TRBJ2-2 | TRBV27
TGTGCCAGCAGCTTATTCGCGGGGTACGAGCAGTACTTC | CASSLFAGYEQYF | . | . | TRBJ2-7 | TRBV11-1
TGTGCCAGCAGTTTTCATAGCAATCAGCCCCAGCATTTT | CASSFHSNQPQHF | . | . | TRBJ1-5 | TRBV12-3/TRBV12-4
TGTGCCAGCAGCTTAAACAGTAGGGGGACTGAAGCTTTCTTT | CASSLNSRGTEAFF | . | . | TRBJ1-1 | TRBV7-9
TGTGCCAGCTCGCCGGGACAGGGATGGCAGCCCCAGCATTTT | CASSPGQGWQPQHF | TRBD1 | . | TRBJ1-5 | TRBV18
TGTGCCAGCAGTTTTTCCGCTAGTTATCAGGGGATCCACGAGCAGTACTTC | CASSFSASYQGIHEQYF | . | . | TRBJ2-7 | TRBV27
TGTGCCAGCAGTGGGACTAGCGGAAAAGAGACCCAGTACTTC | CASSGTSGKETQYF | TRBD2 | . | TRBJ2-5 | TRBV6-6
TGTGCCACTCGACTAGCAGCCTGGGATGAGCAGTTCTTC | CATRLAAWDEQFF | TRBD2 | . | TRBJ2-1 | TRBV6-5
TGTGCCATCAGCCGATCTAGCGGGAGTGGCGATGAGCAGTTCTTC | CAISRSSGSGDEQFF | TRBD2 | . | TRBJ2-1 | TRBV10-3
TGTGCCAGCAGTGACCAGGGGGCTCAGGAAAAACTGTTTTTT | CASSDQGAQEKLFF | TRBD1 | . | TRBJ1-4 | TRBV25-1
TGTGCCAGCTCGCCGGGGGGCGACGAGCAGTACTTC | CASSPGGDEQYF | . | . | TRBJ2-7 | TRBV18
TGTGCCAGCAGCTTAGGGGCGGGACTAGCGGGAGGGGAGACCCAGTACTTC | CASSLGAGLAGGETQYF | TRBD2 | . | TRBJ2-5 | TRBV7-8
TGTGCCAGTAGTATAGGCCCGGGAGGCCAATCACCCCTCCACTTT | CASSIGPGGQSPLHF | . | . | TRBJ1-6 | TRBV19
TGCAGTGCTTACAGCTATGGCTACACCTTC | CSAYSYGYTF | . | . | TRBJ1-2 | TRBV20-1
TGTGCCAGCAGTTTGTATCGTGGTGCGCAGGTCCCCTATAGCAATCAGCCCCAGCATTTT | CASSLYRGAQVPYSNQPQHF | . | . | TRBJ1-5 | TRBV28
TGTGCCAGCAGCTTCCCGACTAGCTCCTACAATGAGCAGTTCTTC | CASSFPTSSYNEQFF | . | . | TRBJ2-1 | TRBV7-9
TGTGCCAGCAGTGAAAGCGGGAGGATGCCCTACGAGCAGTACTTC | CASSESGRMPYEQYF | TRBD2 | . | TRBJ2-7 | TRBV6-1
TGTGCCAGCAGCCCTCGACTAGCAGACACAGATACGCAGTATTTT | CASSPRLADTDTQYF | TRBD2 | . | TRBJ2-3 | TRBV11-1
TGTGCCAGCAGCTCCCCCCGGAGCGGGAGGGGGCAAGAGACCCAGTACTTC | CASSSPRSGRGQETQYF | TRBD2 | . | TRBJ2-5 | TRBV11-2
TGTGCCAGCTCAGCAACCGGGACAGGGCTTTATAGCAATCAGCCCCAGCATTTT | CASSATGTGLYSNQPQHF | TRBD1 | . | TRBJ1-5 | TRBV18
TGTGCCAGCTCACCGGGGAGCAATTCACCCCTCCACTTT | CASSPGSNSPLHF | . | once | TRBJ1-6 | TRBV18
TGTGCCAGCAGAACGGGACTAGCGGGCGATACGCAGTATTTT | CASRTGLAGDTQYF | TRBD2 | . | TRBJ2-3 | TRBV7-2
TGTGCCAGCAGTTTAATGCAGGGGAATGAGCAGTTCTTC | CASSLMQGNEQFF | . | . | TRBJ2-1 | TRBV27
TGTGCCAGCAGTTTACAGGGGGGCGGCTACACCTTC | CASSLQGGGYTF | TRBD1 | . | TRBJ1-2 | TRBV28
TGTGCCAGCAGCCCGGGGACAGGGTGGCACGAGCAGTACTTC | CASSPGTGWHEQYF | TRBD1 | once | TRBJ2-7 | TRBV5-4
TGTGCCAGCAAGGTTGAGAGGGTCCCCAACTATGGCTACACCTTC | CASKVERVPNYGYTF | . | . | TRBJ1-2 | TRBV6-6
TGTGCCAGCAGCTCCTCTCGGGACACTGAAGCTTTCTTT | CASSSSRDTEAFF | . | once | TRBJ1-1 | TRBV11-2
TGTGCCAGCAGTTTCGGGAACGGGGAGCTGTTTTTT | CASSFGNGELFF | . | . | TRBJ2-2 | TRBV12-3/TRBV12-4
TGTGCCAGCAGCCCGACAGGGAATTTAAATGAGCAGTTCTTC | CASSPTGNLNEQFF | TRBD1 | few | TRBJ2-1 | TRBV9
TGCGCCAGCAGCCGAACAGGGGGCAACACCGGGGAGCTGTTTTTT | CASSRTGGNTGELFF | TRBD1 | . | TRBJ2-2 | TRBV4-3
TGCGCCAGCAGTCAATGTTGGGACAGGGTGAGCTATGGCTACACCTTC | CASSQCWDRVSYGYTF | TRBD1 | . | TRBJ1-2 | TRBV23-1
TGTGCCAGCAGCACCCGAGGGGGGGAGAGTGAGCAGTTCTTC | CASSTRGGESEQFF | . | once | TRBJ2-1 | TRBV9
TGCAGCGCGGCCTTCGGACAGCTATACAATGAGCAGTTCTTC | CSAAFGQLYNEQFF | . | . | TRBJ2-1 | TRBV29-1
TGTGCCAGCAGTCCGGGACAGATTAATGAAAAACTGTTTTTT | CASSPGQINEKLFF | TRBD1 | . | TRBJ1-4 | TRBV28
TGCGCCAGTCGTGCCCTAACCCACGACGAGCAGTACTTC | CASRALTHDEQYF | . | . | TRBJ2-7 | TRBV5-1
TGTGCCAGCAGCGCGCCAGGGGAAGCTGAGCAGTTCTTC | CASSAPGEAEQFF | . | . | TRBJ2-1 | TRBV9
TGTGCCAGCAGTATCCCTCGGGATGATTGGACAGGGGGCGCAACTAATGAAAAACTGTTTTTT | CASSIPRDDWTGGATNEKLFF | TRBD1 | . | TRBJ1-4 | TRBV2
TGTGCCAGCATATTTAAATTCGACAGGGGGGTAACTGAAGCTTTCTTT | CASIFKFDRGVTEAFF | TRBD1 | . | TRBJ1-1 | TRBV6-6
TGTGCCAGCAGTTTCGGTGGCAATGAGCAGTTCTTC | CASSFGGNEQFF | . | . | TRBJ2-1 | TRBV27
TGTGCCAGCATGGGTGAGGGGGCTGATTCACCCCTCCACTTT | CASMGEGADSPLHF | TRBD1 | . | TRBJ1-6 | TRBV2
TGTGCCAGCAGCTTGGGACAGGGGGGCTATGGCTACACCTTC | CASSLGQGGYGYTF | TRBD1 | . | TRBJ1-2 | TRBV5-6
TGTGCCAGCAGCTTAGTGGCAAGGACTAGCCCGAGAGGACGGACCCAGTACTTC | CASSLVARTSPRGRTQYF | TRBD2 | . | TRBJ2-5 | TRBV7-2
TGTGCCAGCAGTTACTCTGGGCTCCGCACAGATACGCAGTATTTT | CASSYSGLRTDTQYF | . | . | TRBJ2-3 | TRBV6-2/TRBV6-3